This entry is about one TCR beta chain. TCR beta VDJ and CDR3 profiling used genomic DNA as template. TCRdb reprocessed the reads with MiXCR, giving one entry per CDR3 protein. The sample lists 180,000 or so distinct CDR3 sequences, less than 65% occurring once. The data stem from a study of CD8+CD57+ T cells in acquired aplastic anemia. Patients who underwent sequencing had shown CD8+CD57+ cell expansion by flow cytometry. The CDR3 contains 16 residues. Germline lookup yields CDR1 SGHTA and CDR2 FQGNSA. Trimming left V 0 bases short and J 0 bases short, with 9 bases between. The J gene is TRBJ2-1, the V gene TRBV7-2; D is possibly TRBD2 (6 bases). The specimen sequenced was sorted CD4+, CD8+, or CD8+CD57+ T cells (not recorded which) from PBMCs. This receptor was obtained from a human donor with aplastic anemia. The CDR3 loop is CASSLALGGSYNEQFF. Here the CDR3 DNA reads TGTGCCAGCAGCTTAGCCTTGGGAGGCTCCTACAATGAGCAGTTCTTC.